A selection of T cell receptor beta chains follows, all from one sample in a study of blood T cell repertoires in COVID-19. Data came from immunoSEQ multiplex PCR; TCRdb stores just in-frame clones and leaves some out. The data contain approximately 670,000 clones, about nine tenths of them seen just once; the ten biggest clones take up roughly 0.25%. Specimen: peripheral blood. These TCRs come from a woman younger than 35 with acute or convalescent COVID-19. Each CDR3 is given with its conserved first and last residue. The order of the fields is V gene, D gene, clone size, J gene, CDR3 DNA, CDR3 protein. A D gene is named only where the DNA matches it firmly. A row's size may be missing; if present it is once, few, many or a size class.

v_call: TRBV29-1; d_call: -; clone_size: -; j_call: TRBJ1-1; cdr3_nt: TGCAGCGTTGGGGGAAGACAGGTGAACACTGAAGCTTTCTTT; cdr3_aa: CSVGGRQVNTEAFF
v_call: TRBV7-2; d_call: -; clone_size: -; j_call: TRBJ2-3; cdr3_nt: TGTGCCAGCAGCTTCGGGGCGGGGGCTCCAGATACGCAGTATTTT; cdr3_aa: CASSFGAGAPDTQYF
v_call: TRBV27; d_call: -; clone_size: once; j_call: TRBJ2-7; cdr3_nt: TGTGCCAGCAGCCCCCTACTTGAATCCTCCGCCGAGCAGTACTTC; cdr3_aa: CASSPLLESSAEQYF
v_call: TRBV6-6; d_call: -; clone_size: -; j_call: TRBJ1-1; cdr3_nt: TGTGCCAGCAGTTACGTAAGGGGCACTGAAGCTTTCTTT; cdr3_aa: CASSYVRGTEAFF
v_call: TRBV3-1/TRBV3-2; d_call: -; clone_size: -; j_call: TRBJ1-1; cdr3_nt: TGTGCCAGCAGCCAAGGGACAGATTCGTACACTGAAGCTTTCTTT; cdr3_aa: CASSQGTDSYTEAFF
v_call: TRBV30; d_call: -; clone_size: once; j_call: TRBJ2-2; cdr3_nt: TGTGCCTGGAGGGCGGTGAACACCGGGGAGCTGTTTTTT; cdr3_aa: CAWRAVNTGELFF
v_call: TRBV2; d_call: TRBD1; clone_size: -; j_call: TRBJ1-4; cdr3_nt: TGTGCCAGCAGCCCGCAACAGGGGGCAAAACTGTTTTTT; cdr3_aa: CASSPQQGAKLFF
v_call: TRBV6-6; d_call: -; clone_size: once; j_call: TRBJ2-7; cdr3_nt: TGTGCCAGCAGCCGCGATAGGGGATACGAGCAGTACTTC; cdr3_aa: CASSRDRGYEQYF
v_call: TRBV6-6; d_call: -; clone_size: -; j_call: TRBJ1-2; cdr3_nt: TGTGCCAGCACCACTCGGGACTCCGCTGGAGGCTACACCTTC; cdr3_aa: CASTTRDSAGGYTF
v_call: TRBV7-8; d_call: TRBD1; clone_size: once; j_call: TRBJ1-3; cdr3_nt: TGTGCCAGCAGCTTAGGATACAGGGGGCGGATGGGAAACACCATATATTTT; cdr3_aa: CASSLGYRGRMGNTIYF
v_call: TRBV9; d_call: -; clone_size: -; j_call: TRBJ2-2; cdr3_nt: TGTGCCAGCAGCTCCTCGGGGTCGGACACCGGGGAGCTGTTTTTT; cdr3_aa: CASSSSGSDTGELFF
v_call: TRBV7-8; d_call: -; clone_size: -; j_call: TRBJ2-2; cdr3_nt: TGTGCCAGCAGCTTAGTTCGGGAACTGAGGATACCCGGGGAGCTGTTTTTT; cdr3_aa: CASSLVRELRIPGELFF
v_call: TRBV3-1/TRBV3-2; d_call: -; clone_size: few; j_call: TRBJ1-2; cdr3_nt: TGTGCCAGCAGCCAGCACCCCCAGGGTTTCGGGGGCTACACCTTC; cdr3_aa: CASSQHPQGFGGYTF
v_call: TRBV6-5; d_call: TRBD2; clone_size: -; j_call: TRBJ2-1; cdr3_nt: TGTGCCAGCCAGGGGACTAGCGGGGAGCAGTTCTTC; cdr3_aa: CASQGTSGEQFF
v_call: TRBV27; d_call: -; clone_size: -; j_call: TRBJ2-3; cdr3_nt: TGTGCCAGCGGACCCGGGCCCCGGGGAGCAGATACGCAGTATTTT; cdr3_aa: CASGPGPRGADTQYF
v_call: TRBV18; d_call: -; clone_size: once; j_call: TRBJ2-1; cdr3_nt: TGTGCCAGCTCACAAGCTCGGGAAGAGCAGTTCTTC; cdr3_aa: CASSQAREEQFF
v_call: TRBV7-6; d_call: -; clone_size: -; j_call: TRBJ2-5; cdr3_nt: TGTGCCAGCAGCCCAACCGGGACATTGTGGGAGACCCAGTACTTC; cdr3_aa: CASSPTGTLWETQYF
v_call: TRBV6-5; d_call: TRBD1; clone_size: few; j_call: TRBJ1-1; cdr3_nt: TGTGCCAGCAGTTACTTTGGACAGGGGAACACTGAAGCTTTCTTT; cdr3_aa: CASSYFGQGNTEAFF
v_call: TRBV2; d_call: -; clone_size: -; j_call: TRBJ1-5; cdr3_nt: TGTGCCAGCAGTTTTTCGACGGGGGGCAATCAGCCCCAGCATTTT; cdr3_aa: CASSFSTGGNQPQHF
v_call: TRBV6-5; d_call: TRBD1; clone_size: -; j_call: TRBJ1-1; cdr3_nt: TGTGCCAGCAATCAGGACAGGGGACTTACAGAAGCTTTCTTT; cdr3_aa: CASNQDRGLTEAFF
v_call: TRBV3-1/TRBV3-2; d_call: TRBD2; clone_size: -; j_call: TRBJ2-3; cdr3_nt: TGTGCCAGCAGCCCACGAGGACTAGAGCCAGATACGCAGTATTTT; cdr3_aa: CASSPRGLEPDTQYF
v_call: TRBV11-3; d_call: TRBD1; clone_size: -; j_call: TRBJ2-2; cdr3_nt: TGTGCCAGCAGCTCGGGGACAGGGGGGAGGCAAGCCGGGGAGCTGTTTTTT; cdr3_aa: CASSSGTGGRQAGELFF
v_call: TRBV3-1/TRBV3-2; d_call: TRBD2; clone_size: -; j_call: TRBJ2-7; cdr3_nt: TGTGCCAGCAGCTACCATAGCGGGGGGCCCTCCTACGAGCAGTACTTC; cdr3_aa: CASSYHSGGPSYEQYF
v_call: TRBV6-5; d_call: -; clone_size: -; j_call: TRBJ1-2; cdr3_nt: TGTGCCAGCAGTCCTTCCTGGGCCGCCGGTGGCTACACCTTC; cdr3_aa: CASSPSWAAGGYTF
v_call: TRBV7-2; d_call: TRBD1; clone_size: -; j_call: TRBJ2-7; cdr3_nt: TGTGCCAGCAGCTTAGGGGGACAGGGGATCACCTACGAGCAGTACTTC; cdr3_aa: CASSLGGQGITYEQYF
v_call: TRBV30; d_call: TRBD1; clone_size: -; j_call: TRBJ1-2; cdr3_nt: TGTGCCTGGCGTGACAGGGTATATGGCTACACCTTC; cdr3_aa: CAWRDRVYGYTF
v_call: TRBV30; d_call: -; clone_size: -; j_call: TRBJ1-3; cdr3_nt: TGTGCCTGGAGTGTAATGAGCCACTCTGGAAACACCATATATTTT; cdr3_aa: CAWSVMSHSGNTIYF